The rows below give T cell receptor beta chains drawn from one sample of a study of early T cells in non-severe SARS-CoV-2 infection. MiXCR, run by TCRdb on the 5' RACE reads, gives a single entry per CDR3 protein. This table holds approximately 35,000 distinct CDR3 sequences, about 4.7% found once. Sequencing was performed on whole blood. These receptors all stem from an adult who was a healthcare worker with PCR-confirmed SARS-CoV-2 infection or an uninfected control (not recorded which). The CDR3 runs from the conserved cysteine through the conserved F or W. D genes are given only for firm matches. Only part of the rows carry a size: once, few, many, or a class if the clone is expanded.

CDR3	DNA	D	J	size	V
CASSYLSQGANYGYTF	TGTGCCAGCAGCTACCTCTCTCAGGGGGCCAACTATGGCTACACCTTC	TRBD1	TRBJ1-2	many	TRBV9
CSASRGRDTEAFF	TGCAGTGCTAGCAGGGGGCGGGACACTGAAGCTTTCTTT	TRBD1	TRBJ1-1	NA	TRBV20-1
CASSQDLEGTRVGPGEKLFF	TGTGCCAGCAGCCAAGATCTTGAAGGGACGCGAGTGGGGCCCGGGGAAAAACTGTTTTTT	NA	TRBJ1-4	many	TRBV4-2
CASSHRGAQGSHEQYF	TGTGCCAGTAGTCACAGAGGGGCACAGGGCTCCCACGAGCAGTACTTC	NA	TRBJ2-7	NA	TRBV19
CASSEGRGDDEQFF	TGTGCCAGCAGTGAGGGCAGGGGGGACGATGAGCAGTTCTTC	NA	TRBJ2-1	medium-sized	TRBV6-4
CASSGDSPLHF	TGTGCCAGCAGCGGGGACTCACCCCTCCACTTT	NA	TRBJ1-6	many	TRBV6-6
CASSYRDRANTGELFF	TGTGCCAGCAGCTACCGGGACAGAGCGAACACCGGGGAGCTGTTTTTT	TRBD1	TRBJ2-2	NA	TRBV7-2
CASSRSGGATDTQYF	TGTGCCAGCAGTCGTAGCGGGGGGGCCACAGATACGCAGTATTTT	TRBD2	TRBJ2-3	few	TRBV12-3/TRBV12-4
CSVVGYYEQYF	TGCAGCGTTGTGGGGTACTACGAGCAGTACTTC	NA	TRBJ2-7	many	TRBV29-1
CSVAKVSRQETQYF	TGCAGCGTCGCCAAAGTCAGTAGGCAAGAGACCCAGTACTTC	NA	TRBJ2-5	many	TRBV29-1
CASSSGQGSTDTQYF	TGCGCCAGCAGCTCTGGACAGGGAAGCACAGATACGCAGTATTTT	TRBD1	TRBJ2-3	NA	TRBV5-1
CASSLYVGGTYNEQFF	TGTGCCAGCAGCTTATATGTGGGGGGCACCTACAATGAGCAGTTCTTC	NA	TRBJ2-1	many	TRBV7-9
CASSHKGTANTGELFF	TGCGCCAGCAGCCACAAAGGGACGGCGAACACCGGGGAGCTGTTTTTT	NA	TRBJ2-2	many	TRBV5-1
CASSLTAGDTQYF	TGCGCCAGCAGCTTGACTGCGGGGGATACGCAGTATTTT	NA	TRBJ2-3	many	TRBV5-1
CASSRGDRGTQETQYF	TGTGCCAGCAGCCGAGGGGACAGGGGGACGCAAGAGACCCAGTACTTC	TRBD1	TRBJ2-5	many	TRBV13
CASRPGEGSSEAFF	TGTGCCAGCAGACCAGGGGAAGGGAGTAGTGAAGCTTTCTTT	NA	TRBJ1-1	many	TRBV6-4
CSAKKQGAASGVPQETQYF	TGCAGTGCTAAGAAACAGGGGGCGGCTAGCGGGGTCCCGCAAGAGACCCAGTACTTC	NA	TRBJ2-5	NA	TRBV20-1
CASSLESRVLAGGSGANVLTF	TGTGCCAGCAGCTTAGAATCCAGGGTGTTGGCGGGGGGCTCTGGGGCCAACGTCCTGACTTTC	TRBD2	TRBJ2-6	many	TRBV7-8
CAISESSASQETQYF	TGTGCCATCAGTGAGTCTAGCGCATCCCAAGAGACCCAGTACTTC	NA	TRBJ2-5	many	TRBV10-3
CASSLAMADGAFF	TGTGCCAGCAGCTTAGCTATGGCGGACGGAGCTTTCTTT	NA	TRBJ1-1	many	TRBV7-9
CSAKFGGGSGELFF	TGCAGTGCTAAATTCGGCGGGGGAAGTGGGGAGCTGTTTTTT	TRBD2	TRBJ2-2	NA	TRBV20-1
CASTMRGAEEALRKELFF	TGTGCCAGCACCATGCGGGGGGCAGAGGAGGCCTTACGTAAGGAGCTGTTTTTT	TRBD2	TRBJ2-2	many	TRBV27
CASSRLEGTYNSPLHF	TGTGCCAGCTCCCGCCTTGAGGGGACCTATAATTCACCCCTCCACTTT	NA	TRBJ1-6	NA	TRBV18
CASSPHSGGELFF	TGTGCCAGCAGTCCCCATAGCGGGGGAGAGCTGTTTTTT	TRBD2	TRBJ2-2	many	TRBV12-3/TRBV12-4
CASSRTNYEQYF	TGTGCCAGCAGCCGCACCAACTACGAGCAGTACTTC	NA	TRBJ2-7	few	TRBV7-2
CATSRARQRVNTEAFF	TGTGCCACCAGCAGAGCACGGCAGAGGGTGAACACTGAAGCTTTCTTT	NA	TRBJ1-1	many	TRBV15
CSVQVGLHTGELFF	TGCAGCGTTCAAGTGGGGTTGCACACCGGGGAGCTGTTTTTT	NA	TRBJ2-2	many	TRBV29-1
CASSPTGTGKTGELFF	TGTGCCAGCAGTCCGACCGGGACAGGGAAAACCGGGGAGCTGTTTTTT	TRBD1	TRBJ2-2	many	TRBV12-3/TRBV12-4
CASSRMRAGGELFF	TGTGCCAGCAGCCGTATGAGGGCTGGCGGGGAGCTGTTTTTT	NA	TRBJ2-2	few	TRBV7-8
CASSFRGTTGEQYF	TGTGCCAGCAGTTTTCGGGGGACCACTGGTGAGCAGTACTTC	NA	TRBJ2-7	NA	TRBV28
CASSLDIGYQFF	TGTGCCAGCAGCTTAGATATAGGATACCAGTTCTTC	NA	TRBJ2-1	many	TRBV11-2
CASSQDPVAPEQYF	TGCGCCAGCAGCCAAGATCCAGTCGCGCCCGAGCAGTACTTC	NA	TRBJ2-7	many	TRBV4-3
CASRSTSASSYNEQFF	TGTGCCAGCCGGTCAACGTCAGCGAGCTCCTACAATGAGCAGTTCTTC	NA	TRBJ2-1	NA	TRBV7-2
CASSFQNQGTGQYF	TGTGCCAGCAGTTTTCAGAACCAGGGTACGGGGCAGTATTTT	NA	TRBJ2-3	few	TRBV12-3/TRBV12-4
CASSDGTGSYEQYF	TGTGCCAGCAGTGACGGGACAGGGTCCTACGAGCAGTACTTC	TRBD1	TRBJ2-7	many	TRBV2
CASSLWTGEGREQYF	TGTGCCAGCAGTCTTTGGACAGGGGAGGGTAGGGAGCAGTACTTC	TRBD1	TRBJ2-7	NA	TRBV12-3/TRBV12-4
CASSGHRNNEQFF	TGCGCCAGCAGCGGGCACAGGAACAATGAGCAGTTCTTC	NA	TRBJ2-1	few	TRBV5-1
CASSFNYGYTF	TGTGCCAGCAGTTTCAACTATGGCTACACCTTC	NA	TRBJ1-2	many	TRBV28
CSARGDRDYGYTF	TGCAGTGCTAGAGGGGACAGGGACTATGGCTACACCTTC	TRBD1	TRBJ1-2	NA	TRBV20-1
CAISESAVNTGELFF	TGTGCCATCAGTGAGTCTGCCGTGAACACCGGGGAGCTGTTTTTT	NA	TRBJ2-2	NA	TRBV10-3
CASSFGAGAESSYNEQFF	TGTGCCAGCAGCTTTGGGGCAGGAGCCGAATCTTCCTACAATGAGCAGTTCTTC	NA	TRBJ2-1	many	TRBV11-3
CSVTKTEAFF	TGCAGTGTCACGAAGACTGAAGCTTTCTTT	NA	TRBJ1-1	few	TRBV20-1
CSVETAGGPEQFF	TGCAGCGTTGAAACAGCGGGGGGGCCTGAGCAGTTCTTC	TRBD2	TRBJ2-1	many	TRBV29-1
CASSQESGLATEAFF	TGCGCCAGCAGCCAAGAATCAGGGCTCGCCACTGAAGCTTTCTTT	NA	TRBJ1-1	medium-sized	TRBV4-3
CASSPEGGADTQYF	TGTGCCAGCTCACCAGAGGGGGGGGCCGATACGCAGTATTTT	NA	TRBJ2-3	few	TRBV18
CSVERLALVSGQFF	TGCAGCGTTGAACGGCTAGCGTTGGTTTCGGGGCAGTTCTTC	NA	TRBJ2-1	NA	TRBV29-1
CASSYIPQGRDGYTF	TGTGCCAGCAGTTATATCCCACAGGGTAGAGATGGCTACACCTTC	NA	TRBJ1-2	many	TRBV6-2/TRBV6-3
CASSERPTDSPLHF	TGTGCCAGCAGTGAACGACCTACGGACTCACCCCTCCACTTT	NA	TRBJ1-6	many	TRBV6-1
CSARWTGAGANVLTF	TGCAGTGCTAGATGGACAGGGGCTGGGGCCAACGTCCTGACTTTC	TRBD1	TRBJ2-6	many	TRBV20-1
CASSRSGVEYEQYF	TGTGCCAGCAGCAGGTCCGGAGTCGAGTACGAGCAGTACTTC	NA	TRBJ2-7	many	TRBV28